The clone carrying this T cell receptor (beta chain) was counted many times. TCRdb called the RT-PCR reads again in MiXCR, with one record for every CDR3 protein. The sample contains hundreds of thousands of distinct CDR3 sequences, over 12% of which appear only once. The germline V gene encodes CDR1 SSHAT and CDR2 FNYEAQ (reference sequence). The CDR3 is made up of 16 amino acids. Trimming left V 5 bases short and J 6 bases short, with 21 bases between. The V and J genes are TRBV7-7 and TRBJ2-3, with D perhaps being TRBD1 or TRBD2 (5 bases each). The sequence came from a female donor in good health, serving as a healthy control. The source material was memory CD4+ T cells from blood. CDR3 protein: CASSPQPGPEGDTQYF. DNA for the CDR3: TGTGCCAGCAGCCCACAACCGGGACCCGAGGGGGATACGCAGTATTTT. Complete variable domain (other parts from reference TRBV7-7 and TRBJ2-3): GAGVSQSPRYKVTKRGQDVTLRCDPISSHATLYWYQQALGQGPEFLTYFNYEAQPDKSGLPSDRFSAERPEGSISTLTIQRTEQRDSAMYRCASSPQPGPEGDTQYFGPGTRLTVL.